Sequencing of this T cell receptor beta chain was carried out in a study of beta chain features in type 1 diabetes. Germline CDR1 SGHVS, CDR2 FQNEAQ. The junction had 6 bases not matched to a gene; V was cut back by 1 base and J by 3 bases. This CDR3 is 15 amino acids long. All of the isolated RNA was reverse transcribed, so expressed TCRB transcripts were sequenced. Clones were sequenced by immunoSEQ multiplex PCR, and TCRdb holds only the in-frame ones, with some missing. The data show under 500,000 clones, with around 30% seen just once and about 0.065% held by the top ten. This clone turned up a few times.

The sequence came from a man aged 18 to 29 in good health. Sequencing was done on a sample of naive CD4+ T cells from blood. This chain uses TRBV7-8 with TRBJ2-7, with 7 bases lining up with TRBD2. The DNA of the CDR3 is TGTGCCAGCAGCTTAGAAACTAGCGCGGTCTACGAGCAGTACTTC. It translates to CASSLETSAVYEQYF.